Sequencing of this T cell receptor beta chain was carried out in a study of T cell responses to AZD1222 COVID-19 vaccine. Germline loops: CDR1 SGHNT, CDR2 YYREEE (reference sequence). V was shortened by 0 bases and J by 4 bases, with 15 bases between the two germline ends. The CDR3 has 16 amino acids. Clones were sequenced by immunoSEQ multiplex PCR, and TCRdb holds only the in-frame ones, with some missing. The sample includes approximately 110,000 clones, 88% seen only once; the top ten take about 9.1%. A single count supports this clone. Its antigen remains unidentified. Study-wide results and caveats: Only after the peak T cell response were repertoires sampled. As reported, nearly half of all spike-specific TCRs target variant regions that are unmutated.

The gene calls are TRBV5-4 and TRBJ2-3; D is unclear. This receptor was identified in an adult in good health. The material was peripheral blood, obtained on day 0 of AZD1222 vaccination. The CDR3 spells CASSLVASSKADTQYF. Written as DNA, the CDR3 is TGTGCCAGCAGCTTGGTGGCCTCCAGCAAGGCAGATACGCAGTATTTT.